Listed here are 23 T cell receptor beta chains from one sample, sequenced in a study of T cell repertoires in cytomegalovirus infection. Their antigens remain unidentified. TCRdb processed the reads anew with MiXCR; each CDR3 protein has one entry. The sample holds about 740,000 distinct CDR3 sequences, 30% to 35% seen once. The starting material was cultured PBMCs, obtained from culture after CMV antigen stimulation. These receptors originate from a human donor in good health (CMV status not recorded). Some clones in this sample may be carry-over from other donors' samples.

This rearrangement joins TRBV7-6 to TRBJ2-5; maybe TRBD1 (5 bases). Germline lookup yields CDR1 SGHVS and CDR2 FNYEAQ. This CDR3 contains 15 residues. Trimming stripped 2 bases from V and 0 bases from J, with 10 bases between. The CDR3 is CASSLPTEHQETQYF. The CDR3, as DNA: TGTGCCAGCAGCTTACCGACAGAACACCAAGAGACCCAGTACTTC.

The chain recombines TRBV12-3 or TRBV12-4 with TRBJ2-3; D not resolved. This CDR3 contains 14 residues. The ends were cut back, 4 bases at V and 0 bases at J, with 8 bases in the middle. The CDR3 loop is CASSSPTSTDTQYF. The CDR3 nucleotides read TGTGCCAGCAGTTCGCCGACTAGCACAGATACGCAGTATTTT.

The chain couples TRBV19 to TRBJ1-1, with unresolved D. Trimming left V 9 bases short and J 0 bases short, with 14 bases between. Germline CDR1 LNHDA, CDR2 SQIVND (reference sequence). The CDR3 loop spans 14 amino acids. The CDR3 spells CASLSQALNTEAFF. The CDR3 DNA follows: TGTGCCAGCCTCTCCCAGGCCCTGAACACTGAAGCTTTCTTT.

V is TRBV5-4 and J is TRBJ2-7; D is perhaps TRBD2 (6 bases). The V and J ends lost 5 bases and 2 bases respectively, with 20 bases between them. Looked up from germline, CDR1 is SGHNT and CDR2 is YYREEE (reference sequence). The CDR3 covers 16 residues. The CDR3 loop reads CASSGPGDHRAYEQYF. The CDR3 DNA reads as TGTGCCAGCAGTGGTCCGGGGGATCATCGCGCCTACGAGCAGTACTTC.

The chain couples TRBV19 to TRBJ1-2; D is uncertain. This CDR3 region has 14 residues. V was pared by 2 bases and J by 2 bases, with 9 bases between. Germline V gene lookup returns CDR1 LNHDA and CDR2 SQIVND (reference sequence). CDR3 DNA: TGTGCCAGTAGTATACGTACACGCAACTATGGCTACACCTTC. This codes for CASSIRTRNYGYTF.

This chain uses TRBV5-4 with TRBJ1-1; the match to TRBD1 covers 8 bases. Germline V gene sequence: CDR1 SGHNT, CDR2 YYREEE (reference sequence). The CDR3 has 16 amino acids. J was trimmed by 0 bases and V by 2 bases; bases with no gene match: 6. The CDR3 coding sequence is TGTGCCAGCAGCTTTGGGACAGGCCGTTTGAACACTGAAGCTTTCTTT. It yields the protein CASSFGTGRLNTEAFF. Filled out from reference TRBV5-4 and TRBJ1-1, the complete variable domain reads ETGVTQSPTHLIKTRGQQVTLRCSSQSGHNTVSWYQQALGQGPQFIFQYYREEENGRGNFPPRFSGLQFPNYSSELNVNALELDDSALYLCASSFGTGRLNTEAFFGQGTRLTVV.

This clonotype has ten or more counts. Here the CDR3 DNA reads TGTGCCAGCAGCCAGACAGGGGGCGGCACAGATACGCAGTATTTT. Translating it yields CASSQTGGGTDTQYF. The V call is TRBV7-2, the J call TRBJ2-3; 10 bases align to TRBD1. V was clipped by 5 bases and J by 1 base; unmatched bases: 3. This CDR3 contains 15 residues. CDR1 SGHTA and CDR2 FQGNSA come from the germline V gene.

The J gene is TRBJ1-4, the V gene TRBV2, with TRBD1 identical over 8 bases. Looked up from germline, CDR1 is SNHLY and CDR2 is FYNNEI. This CDR3 spans 13 amino acids. The junction had 2 bases not matched to a gene; V was cut back by 1 base and J by 10 bases. The CDR3 protein is CASSEVGTGKLFF. DNA for the CDR3: TGTGCCAGCAGTGAAGTTGGGACAGGAAAACTGTTTTTT.

This clonotype was counted a few times. The CDR3 loop is CASSQLGYLDTQYF. CDR3 nucleotides: TGCGCCAGCAGCCAGTTGGGGTACCTAGATACGCAGTATTTT. The chain links TRBV4-1 to TRBJ2-3, with D uncertain. This CDR3 contains 14 residues. V lost 3 bases and J 5 bases, leaving 12 bases between the germline ends. Per germline, CDR1 MGHRA and CDR2 YSYEKL.

In DNA, the CDR3 is TGTGCCACCAGAAGGGCCAGGTACAATGAGCAGTTCTTC. It translates to CATRRARYNEQFF. The chain carries TRBV15 and TRBJ2-1; D gene unclear. CDR3 length: 13 residues. V was cut by 6 bases and J by 4 bases, with 10 bases left in between. Looked up from germline, CDR1 is LNHNV and CDR2 is YYDKDF (reference sequence).

The chain has TRBV6-2 or TRBV6-3 and TRBJ2-1; a possible D gene is TRBD2 (5 bases). Trimming took 5 bases from V and 15 from J, leaving 14 bases between them. The germline V gene has CDR1 MNHEY and CDR2 SVGEGT. The CDR3 spans 11 residues. The CDR3 reads CASSRLLGRFF. The CDR3 DNA sequence: TGTGCCAGCAGTAGACTACTAGGTCGGTTCTTC.

This clonotype appeared a few times. This chain links TRBV27 with TRBJ1-6; 9 nucleotides align to TRBD1. CDR3 length: 16 residues. Germline V gives CDR1 MNHEY, CDR2 SMNVEV (reference sequence). The trim removed 3 bases at V and 7 bases at J, leaving 7 bases unmatched. In nucleotides, the CDR3 is TGTGCCAGCAGTTTCTCCCGACAGGGGGGAAATTCACCCCTCCACTTT. Translating gives CASSFSRQGGNSPLHF.

V is TRBV7-2 and J is TRBJ1-2, with D unclear. This CDR3 has 14 residues. Trimming took 7 bases from V and 9 from J, leaving 21 bases between them. CDR1 SGHTA and CDR2 FQGNSA come from the germline V gene. This CDR3 is CASNTDPRDFRYTF. In nucleotides, the CDR3 is TGTGCCAGCAACACAGACCCCCGAGATTTTCGCTACACCTTC.

The gene calls are TRBV28 and TRBJ1-2; D is uncertain. Germline values: CDR1 MDHEN, CDR2 SYDVKM. CDR3 length: 15 amino acids. With 1 base removed from V and 3 bases from J, the gap between germline ends came to 12 bases. This CDR3 reads CASSLYLLSDYGYTF. CDR3 nucleotides: TGTGCCAGCAGTTTATATCTCCTGTCGGACTATGGCTACACCTTC.

This clonotype was counted many times. The CDR3 DNA reads as TGTGCCAGCAGGGACCGCGGGAGCGGGGGACCCAGTGAGCAGTTCTTC. Its translation: CASRDRGSGGPSEQFF. V usage is TRBV7-9 and J usage is TRBJ2-1; 8 nucleotides align to TRBD2. The ends lost 6 bases at V and 9 bases at J; junction bases unmatched: 16. CDR3 length: 16 amino acids. The germline V gene encodes CDR1 SEHNR and CDR2 FQNEAQ (reference sequence).

The rearrangement uses TRBV6-5 and TRBJ2-7, with D perhaps TRBD1 (5 bases). This CDR3 has 13 residues. V was shortened by 6 bases and J by 6 bases, with 15 bases between the two germline ends. The V gene's germline CDR1 is MNHEY and CDR2 SVGAGI. CDR3 residues: CASSATESLEQYF. The CDR3 DNA reads TGTGCCAGCAGCGCGACAGAGTCACTCGAGCAGTACTTC.

The rearrangement links TRBV20-1 to TRBJ2-1; TRBD2 matches at 8 bases. Germline CDR1 DFQATT, CDR2 SNEGSKA (reference sequence). This CDR3 contains 14 residues. V gave up 4 bases and J gave up 0 bases; unmatched junction bases: 2. The CDR3 reads CSAKSGSSYNEQFF. Written as DNA, the CDR3 is TGCAGTGCTAAAAGCGGGAGCTCCTACAATGAGCAGTTCTTC.

The gene calls are TRBV19 and TRBJ2-7; weak D call: TRBD2 (6 bases). The CDR3 length is 15 residues. Looked up from germline, CDR1 is LNHDA and CDR2 is SQIVND (reference sequence). V lost 4 bases to trimming and J lost 2 bases, with 15 bases between them. The chain's CDR3 is CASSRGVPGTYEQYF. The CDR3 DNA reads as TGTGCCAGTAGTAGGGGGGTACCAGGAACCTACGAGCAGTACTTC. The full variable domain, in which reference TRBV19 and TRBJ2-7 provide the parts outside the CDR3, is DGGITQSPKYLFRKEGQNVTLSCEQNLNHDAMYWYRQDPGQGLRLIYYSQIVNDFQKGDIAEGYSVSREKKESFPLTVTSAQKNPTAFYLCASSRGVPGTYEQYFGPGTRLTVT.

This clonotype has only a few counts. V and J are TRBV5-4 and TRBJ1-1; D remains unclear. Trimming left V 5 bases short and J 6 bases short, with 14 bases between. The CDR3 covers 13 residues. Germline CDR1 reads SGHNT; CDR2 reads YYREEE (reference sequence). In DNA form, the CDR3 reads TGTGCCAGCAGGGCGACCGGCTGGGCTGAAGCTTTCTTT. Translation gives CASRATGWAEAFF. The full variable domain, rest sourced from reference TRBV5-4 and TRBJ1-1, is ETGVTQSPTHLIKTRGQQVTLRCSSQSGHNTVSWYQQALGQGPQFIFQYYREEENGRGNFPPRFSGLQFPNYSSELNVNALELDDSALYLCASRATGWAEAFFGQGTRLTVV.

The chain employs TRBV5-1 and TRBJ2-1; possible D gene TRBD2, 6 bases. Per germline, CDR1 SGHRS and CDR2 YFSETQ. The CDR3 is 16 residues long. The V end lost 0 bases, the J end lost 4 bases, and 14 bases lay between the germline ends. CDR3 in DNA: TGCGCCAGCAGCTTGGATCGGCTAGCGTTGTACAATGAGCAGTTCTTC. Encoded protein: CASSLDRLALYNEQFF.

The gene calls are TRBV10-3 and TRBJ2-3; D call uncertain. The V end was cut by 2 bases, the J end by 4 bases, with 7 bases between. Germline-derived CDR1 and CDR2 are ENHRY and SYGVKD. This CDR3 spans 13 amino acids. This CDR3 is CAISETQSDTQYF. The CDR3 region has the DNA TGTGCCATCAGTGAGACACAGTCAGATACGCAGTATTTT.

The V call is TRBV2, the J call TRBJ1-1; D remains unclear. Trimming shortened V by 3 bases and J by 3 bases, and 14 bases separated the two germline ends. Germline V gene data show CDR1 as SNHLY and CDR2 as FYNNEI. The CDR3 is 15 amino acids. CDR3 nucleotides: TGTGCCAGCAGTGATCGGCGAAGTGGGGACACTGAAGCTTTCTTT. Residues: CASSDRRSGDTEAFF. Full variable domain (rest looked up from reference TRBV2 and TRBJ1-1): EPEVTQTPSHQVTQMGQEVILRCVPISNHLYFYWYRQILGQKVEFLVSFYNNEISEKSEIFDDQFSVERPDGSNFTLKIRSTKLEDSAMYFCASSDRRSGDTEAFFGQGTRLTVV.

V gene TRBV9 combines with J gene TRBJ1-6; a weak D match, TRBD1 (5 bases). The CDR3 loop spans 14 amino acids. Trimming pared 3 bases from V and 8 bases from J, leaving 12 bases between. CDR1 SGDLS and CDR2 YYNGEE come from the germline V gene. In nucleotides, the CDR3 is TGTGCCAGCAGCGAGGGACCCAGGTATTCACCCCTCCACTTT. Translation gives CASSEGPRYSPLHF.